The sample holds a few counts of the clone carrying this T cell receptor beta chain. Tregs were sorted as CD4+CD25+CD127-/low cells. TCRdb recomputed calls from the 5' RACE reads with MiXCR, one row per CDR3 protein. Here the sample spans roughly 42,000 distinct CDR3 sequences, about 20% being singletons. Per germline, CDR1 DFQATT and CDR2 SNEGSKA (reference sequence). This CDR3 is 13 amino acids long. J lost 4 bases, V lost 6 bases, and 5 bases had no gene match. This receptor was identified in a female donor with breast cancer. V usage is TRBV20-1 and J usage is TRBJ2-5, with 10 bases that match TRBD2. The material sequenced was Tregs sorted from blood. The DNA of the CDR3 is TGCAGTGCCCTAGCGGGAGAAAGAGAGACCCAGTACTTC. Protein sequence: CSALAGERETQYF.